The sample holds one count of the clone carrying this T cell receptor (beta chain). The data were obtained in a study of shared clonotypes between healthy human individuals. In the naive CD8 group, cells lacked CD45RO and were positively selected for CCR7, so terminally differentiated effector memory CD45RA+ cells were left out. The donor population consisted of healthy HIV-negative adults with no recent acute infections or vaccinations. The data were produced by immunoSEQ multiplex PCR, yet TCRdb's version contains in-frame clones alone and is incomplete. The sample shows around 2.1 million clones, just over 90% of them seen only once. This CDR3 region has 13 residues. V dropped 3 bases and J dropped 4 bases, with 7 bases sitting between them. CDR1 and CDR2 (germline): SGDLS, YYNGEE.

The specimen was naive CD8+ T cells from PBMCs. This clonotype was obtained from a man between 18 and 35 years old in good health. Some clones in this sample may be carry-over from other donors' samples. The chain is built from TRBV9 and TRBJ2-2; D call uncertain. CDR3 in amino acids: CASSAASTGELFF. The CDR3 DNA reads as TGTGCCAGCAGCGCCGCTAGCACCGGGGAGCTGTTTTTT.